The sequence of this TCR beta chain was determined in a study of blood T cell repertoires in COVID-19. Study summary: Whether acute or convalescent, the COVID-19 samples came from the United States, Italy and Spain. In each case, the material was cDNA or gDNA derived from T cells, B-cell-depleted T cells, or PBMCs.

Source study methods: Reference gene primers were amplified, and this amplification served to estimate nucleated cell counts. The method was immunoSEQ multiplex PCR; TCRdb's version includes in-frame clones alone and lacks a portion of them. The V and J calls and the clone size are those of that table, but D and trimming were determined from the DNA. The sample yields over 200,000 clones, approximately 90% seen once. This CDR3 has 15 amino acids. CDR1 and CDR2 from the germline V gene are MNHEY and SMNVEV (reference sequence). The V end lost 2 bases, the J end lost 1 base, and 12 bases lay between the germline ends.

Sequencing was performed on peripheral blood. The sequence came from a man aged 60 to 75 who had recovered from COVID-19. The V and J genes are TRBV27 and TRBJ2-7; possible D gene TRBD2, 6 bases. CDR3 in amino acids: CASSLGFGGSYEQYF. As DNA, the CDR3 is TGTGCCAGCAGTTTAGGTTTCGGGGGATCCTACGAGCAGTACTTC.